Shown below are 22 T cell receptor beta chains from a single sample sequenced in a study of CD8+ T cells in alopecia areata. Extracted RNA was reverse transcribed into cDNA, the sequencing template. This table comes from immunoSEQ multiplex PCR, and its TCRdb copy is limited to in-frame clones, with some not included. The sample lists roughly 150,000 clones; 62% were seen once. Sample: CD8+ T cells sorted from blood. These receptor sequences come from a human donor in good health.

This chain links TRBV6-4 with TRBJ2-7; D remains ambiguous. The CDR3 covers 17 residues. CDR1 is MRHNA and CDR2 is SNTAGT in the germline V gene. V lost 5 bases, J lost 9 bases, and 29 bases lay in between. For the CDR3, the DNA is TGTGCCAGCAGTCCAACCCCTCTTGCCGGGCTGGTAGTCGGGCAGTACTTC. Translated, it gives CASSPTPLAGLVVGQYF.

The chain couples TRBV7-9 to TRBJ2-5; TRBD2 might be the D (5 bases). This CDR3 is built from 14 residues. CDR1 is SEHNR, CDR2 FQNEAQ, per germline (reference sequence). V shed 4 bases and J shed 3 bases, with 12 bases lying between them. The CDR3 DNA reads TGTGCCAGCAGCTCACCGGAGAGGGAAGAGACCCAGTACTTC. This encodes CASSSPEREETQYF. Full variable domain (rest looked up from reference TRBV7-9 and TRBJ2-5): DTGVSQNPRHKITKRGQNVTFRCDPISEHNRLYWYRQTLGQGPEFLTYFQNEAQLEKSRLLSDRFSAERPKGSFSTLEIQRTEQGDSAMYLCASSSPEREETQYFGPGTRLLVL.

This clone turned up a few times. This rearrangement joins TRBV29-1 to TRBJ2-5; D is ambiguous. V dropped 6 bases and J dropped 3 bases, with 11 bases sitting between them. The CDR3 spans 12 residues. Germline V gene sequence: CDR1 SQVTM, CDR2 ANQGSEA. CDR3 sequence reads: CSVPTREETQYF. The CDR3 nucleotides are TGCAGCGTCCCGACCCGCGAAGAGACCCAGTACTTC.

The chain has TRBV2 and TRBJ2-7; D is ambiguous. Trimming stripped 4 bases from V and 2 bases from J, with 6 bases between. Germline V lookup: CDR1 SNHLY, CDR2 FYNNEI. CDR3 length equals 12 residues. The CDR3 DNA follows: TGTGCCAGCAGTGTGGGTACCTACGAGCAGTACTTC. This encodes CASSVGTYEQYF.

The chain couples TRBV30 to TRBJ2-1; no reliable D call. Deletions cut 1 base from V and 0 bases from J, with 7 bases between. CDR1 and CDR2 (germline): GTSNPN, SVGIG (reference sequence). This CDR3 has 14 amino acids. The DNA for the CDR3 is TGTGCCTGGAGTGGTACCTCCTCCTACAATGAGCAGTTCTTC. It translates to CAWSGTSSYNEQFF.

The rearrangement uses TRBV10-2 and TRBJ2-6, with D uncertain. The CDR3 covers 11 residues. Germline assignment: CDR1 WSHSY and CDR2 SAAADI. CDR3 nucleotide sequence: TGCACGTTACTGGGGGCCAACGTCCTGACTTTC. Protein sequence: CTLLGANVLTF.

V usage is TRBV14 and J usage is TRBJ1-1, with D unresolved. The CDR3 contains 15 residues. The V gene lost 2 bases and the J gene lost 1 base, with 11 bases spanning the gap. Germline-derived CDR1 and CDR2 are SGHDN and FVKESK. CDR3 DNA: TGTGCCAGCAGCCAACGGGGATGGGGGAACACTGAAGCTTTCTTT. Amino acid sequence: CASSQRGWGNTEAFF.

As for this clone: The sample contains more than one DNA sequence encoding this CDR3. This chain connects TRBV9 to TRBJ2-2, with D uncertain. The CDR3 sequence is 13 residues long. Trimming took 0 bases from V and 4 from J, leaving 4 bases between them. Germline V gives CDR1 SGDLS, CDR2 YYNGEE. This CDR3 is CASSVGSTGELFF. CDR3 sequence (DNA): TGTGCCAGCAGCGTAGGCAGCACCGGGGAGCTGTTTTTT.

This chain joins TRBV29-1 and TRBJ2-3; D remains unclear. The CDR3 is made up of 13 amino acids. V was clipped by 7 bases and J by 2 bases, with 13 bases between them. CDR1 and CDR2 (germline): SQVTM, ANQGSEA. The CDR3 coding sequence is TGCAGCGCCCCGGCGGAGAACACAGATACGCAGTATTTT. Residues: CSAPAENTDTQYF.

The J gene is TRBJ1-2, the V gene TRBV7-9, with D hard to call. Germline values: CDR1 SEHNR, CDR2 FQNEAQ (reference sequence). The CDR3 sequence is 10 residues long. Trimming pared 1 base from V and 8 bases from J, leaving 2 bases between. CDR3 nucleotides: TGTGCCAGCAGCTTAGACGGCTACACCTTC. Protein sequence: CASSLDGYTF.

This chain connects TRBV15 to TRBJ2-1, with unresolved D. V shed 8 bases and J shed 4 bases, with 9 bases lying between them. Germline V CDR1 and CDR2: LNHNV, YYDKDF (reference sequence). This CDR3 spans 12 amino acids. CDR3 in DNA: TGTGCCACCTCGACCGTTTACAATGAGCAGTTCTTC. It translates to CATSTVYNEQFF.

The V call is TRBV5-1, the J call TRBJ2-3; possible D gene TRBD2, 6 bases. CDR1 is SGHRS and CDR2 is YFSETQ in the germline V gene. This CDR3 is 13 amino acids long. Trimming stripped 1 base from V and 6 bases from J, with 9 bases between. CDR3 sequence reads: CASSLMEGDTQYF. The CDR3 coding sequence is TGCGCCAGCAGCTTGATGGAGGGGGATACGCAGTATTTT.

CDR3 nucleotide sequence: TGCGCCAGCACATCGGACGGCTCCTACGAGCAGTACTTC. Amino acid sequence: CASTSDGSYEQYF. This chain links TRBV5-1 with TRBJ2-7, with D unresolved. Trimming removed 6 bases at V and 0 bases at J, with 10 bases between. CDR1 is SGHRS and CDR2 is YFSETQ in the germline V gene. The CDR3 is made up of 13 amino acids.

There are a few counts of this clone. This sequence joins TRBV19 and TRBJ1-1, with a weak D call TRBD1 (6 bases). The V end lost 6 bases, the J end lost 10 bases, and 9 bases lay between the germline ends. From germline, CDR1 is LNHDA and CDR2 SQIVND (reference sequence). This CDR3 comprises 10 residues. CDR3 nucleotides: TGTGCCAGTAGCGGGGGCGGAGCTTTCTTT. Protein sequence: CASSGGGAFF.

The J gene is TRBJ2-5, the V gene TRBV7-2; a weak D match, TRBD2 (5 bases). Between the trimmed V and J ends, which lost 1 base and 9 bases, there was a span of 9 bases. The germline CDR1 and CDR2 sequences are SGHTA and FQGNSA. The CDR3 consists of 12 residues. CDR3 coding DNA: TGTGCCAGCAGCTTAGAAGCCGGGGCCCAGTACTTC. It yields the protein CASSLEAGAQYF.

This clone came up a few times. This rearrangement joins TRBV6-6 to TRBJ1-5, with a weak D call TRBD1 (5 bases). There are 14 residues in the CDR3. Between the trimmed V and J ends, which lost 8 bases and 0 bases, there was a span of 11 bases. CDR1 and CDR2 (germline): MNHNY, SVGAGI (reference sequence). Here the CDR3 reads CASDEGYSNQPQHF. The CDR3 region has the DNA TGTGCCAGCGATGAGGGGTATAGCAATCAGCCCCAGCATTTT.

This clone was counted between two and nine times. This chain links TRBV6-6 with TRBJ2-1, with TRBD2 identical over 7 bases. This CDR3 comprises 14 residues. The germline V gene has CDR1 MNHNY and CDR2 SVGAGI (reference sequence). V was clipped by 9 bases and J by 9 bases; unmatched bases: 14. CDR3 loop: CASPYLADSGEQFF. As DNA, the CDR3 is TGTGCCAGTCCCTATCTAGCGGACTCCGGTGAGCAGTTCTTC.

The chain uses TRBV6-5 and TRBJ2-3, with a tentative D call TRBD1 (6 bases). CDR1 MNHEY and CDR2 SVGAGI come from the germline V gene. The V and J ends lost 7 bases and 2 bases respectively, with 16 bases between them. The CDR3 length is 15 residues. CDR3 bases: TGTGCCAGCATATCGACAGGTTCCCTCACAGATACGCAGTATTTT. Residues: CASISTGSLTDTQYF.

The V call is TRBV27, the J call TRBJ1-1, with unresolved D. Per the germline V gene, CDR1 is MNHEY and CDR2 is SMNVEV (reference sequence). V lost 2 bases and J 6 bases, leaving 16 bases between the germline ends. This CDR3 is 15 amino acids long. In DNA, the CDR3 is TGTGCCAGCAGTTTAGCACTCGGTTTTTCGGCTGAAGCTTTCTTT. This gives the protein CASSLALGFSAEAFF.

This chain links TRBV29-1 with TRBJ2-5; D is unclear. The J call is uncertain, as TRBJ2-7 better fits the DNA end. Germline V CDR1 and CDR2: SQVTM, ANQGSEA. This CDR3 region has 13 residues. CDR3 nucleotides: TGCAGCGCTCATCCAGGAACTGAGGACGAGCAGTACTTC. As protein: CSAHPGTEDEQYF.

This clone was seen more than once but under ten times. V is TRBV25-1 and J is TRBJ2-7, with D uncertain. The V and J ends lost 3 bases and 2 bases respectively, with 14 bases between them. The CDR3 totals 15 residues. Germline V CDR1 and CDR2: MGHDK, SYGVNS. CDR3 in amino acids: CASSDGFVPPYEQYF. The CDR3 nucleotides are TGTGCCAGCAGTGACGGGTTTGTCCCGCCCTACGAGCAGTACTTC.

The chain has TRBV5-6 and TRBJ2-6; the D gene is possibly TRBD2 (5 bases). V was shortened by 4 bases and J by 2 bases, with 7 bases between the two germline ends. In germline, CDR1 is SGHDT, CDR2 YYEEEE. This CDR3 comprises 14 residues. The CDR3 DNA reads TGTGCCAGCAGCCCCGGGACTGGGGCCAACGTCCTGACTTTC. It codes for CASSPGTGANVLTF.